This T cell receptor beta chain emerged from a study of blood T cell repertoires in COVID-19. Background on the study: Samples came from the United States, Italy and Spain, spanning acute and convalescent COVID-19. Sample material is recorded as cDNA or gDNA derived from T cells, B-cell-depleted T cells, or PBMCs.

Germline V gene lookup returns CDR1 SGHRS and CDR2 YFSETQ. The CDR3 covers 14 residues. The V end lost 4 bases, the J end lost 7 bases, and 17 bases lay between the germline ends. The method was immunoSEQ multiplex PCR; TCRdb's version includes in-frame clones alone and lacks a portion of them. Seen here are some 150,000 clones, approximately 86% observed once, and the top ten hold roughly 3.4%. The sequence came from a man between 65 and 80 years old with acute or convalescent COVID-19. The sequenced sample consisted of peripheral blood. The rearrangement joins TRBV5-1 to TRBJ2-5; maybe TRBD1 (5 bases). In DNA form, the CDR3 reads TGCGCCAGCAGCAGAGGCTGGACATCGGGGACCCAGTACTTC. This encodes CASSRGWTSGTQYF.